This record covers a single T cell receptor (beta chain). The data were taken from a study of T-cell memory formation after mild COVID-19. TCRdb processed the 5' RACE reads anew with MiXCR; each CDR3 protein has one entry. There are a few hundred thousand distinct CDR3 sequences in the sample; less than 25% occur only once, and around 8.4% lies in the top ten. This CDR3 is 16 amino acids long. The rearrangement uses TRBV12-2 and TRBJ2-5; the table's D gene call, TRBD2, was not cross checked with the DNA. TRBV12-2 is designated a pseudogene. The TCR was taken from an adult woman who had mild COVID-19 (a few samples of this study predate the infection). Cell type and time point are not known. Input material: PBMCs or a T cell subset sorted from them (not recorded which). CDR3 coding DNA: TGTGCAAGTCGCTTAGAGTTAGCGGGAGGGCGAGAGACCCAGTACTTC. Residues: CASRLELAGGRETQYF.